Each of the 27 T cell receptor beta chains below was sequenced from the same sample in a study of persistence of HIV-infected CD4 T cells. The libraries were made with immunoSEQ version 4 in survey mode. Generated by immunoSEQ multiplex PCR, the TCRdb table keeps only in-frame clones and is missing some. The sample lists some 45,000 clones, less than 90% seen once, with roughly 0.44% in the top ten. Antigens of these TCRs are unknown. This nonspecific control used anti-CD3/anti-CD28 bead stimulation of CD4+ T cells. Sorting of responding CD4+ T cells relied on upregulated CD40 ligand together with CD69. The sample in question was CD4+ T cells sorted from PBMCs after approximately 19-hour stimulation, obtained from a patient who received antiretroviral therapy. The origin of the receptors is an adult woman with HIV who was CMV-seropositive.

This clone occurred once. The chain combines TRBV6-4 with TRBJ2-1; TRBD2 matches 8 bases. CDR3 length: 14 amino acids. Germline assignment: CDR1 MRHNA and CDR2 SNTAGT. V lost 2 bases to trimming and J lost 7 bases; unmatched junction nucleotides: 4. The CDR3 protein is CASSDAAGGNEQFF. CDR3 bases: TGTGCCAGCAGTGACGCGGCGGGGGGAAATGAGCAGTTCTTC.

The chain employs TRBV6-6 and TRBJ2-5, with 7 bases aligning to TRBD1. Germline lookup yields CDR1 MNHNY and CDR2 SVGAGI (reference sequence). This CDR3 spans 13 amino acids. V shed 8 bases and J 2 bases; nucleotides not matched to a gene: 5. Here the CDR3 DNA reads TGTGCCAGCGGTGGGACAGCGCAAGAGACCCAGTACTTC. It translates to CASGGTAQETQYF.

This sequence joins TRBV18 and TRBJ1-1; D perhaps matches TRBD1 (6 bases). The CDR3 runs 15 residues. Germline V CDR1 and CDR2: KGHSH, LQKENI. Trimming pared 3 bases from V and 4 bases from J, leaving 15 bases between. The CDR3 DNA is TGTGCCAGCTCACCTCTCGGGGGGCCCAGCACTGAAGCTTTCTTT. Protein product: CASSPLGGPSTEAFF. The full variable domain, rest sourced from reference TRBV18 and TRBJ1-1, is NAGVMQNPRHLVRRRGQEARLRCSPMKGHSHVYWYRQLPEEGLKFMVYLQKENIIDESGMPKERFSAEFPKEGPSILRIQQVVRGDSAAYFCASSPLGGPSTEAFFGQGTRLTVV.

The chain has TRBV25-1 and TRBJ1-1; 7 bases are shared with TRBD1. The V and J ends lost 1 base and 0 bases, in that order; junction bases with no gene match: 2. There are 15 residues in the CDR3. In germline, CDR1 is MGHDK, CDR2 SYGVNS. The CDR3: CASSELDRLNTEAFF. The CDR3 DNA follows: TGTGCCAGCAGTGAATTGGACAGGTTGAACACTGAAGCTTTCTTT.

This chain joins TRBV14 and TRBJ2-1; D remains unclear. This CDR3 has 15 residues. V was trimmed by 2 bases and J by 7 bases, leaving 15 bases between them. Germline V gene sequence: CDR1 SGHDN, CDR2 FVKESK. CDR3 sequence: CASSQWPGARNEQFF. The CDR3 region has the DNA TGTGCCAGCAGCCAATGGCCGGGTGCTCGTAATGAGCAGTTCTTC.

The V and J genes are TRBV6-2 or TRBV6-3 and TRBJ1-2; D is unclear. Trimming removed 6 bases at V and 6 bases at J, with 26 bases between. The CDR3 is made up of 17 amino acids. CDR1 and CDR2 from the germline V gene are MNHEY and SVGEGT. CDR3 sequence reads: CASSPPRDPAKLDGYTF. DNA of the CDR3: TGTGCCAGCAGCCCACCACGGGATCCTGCTAAATTGGATGGCTACACCTTC.

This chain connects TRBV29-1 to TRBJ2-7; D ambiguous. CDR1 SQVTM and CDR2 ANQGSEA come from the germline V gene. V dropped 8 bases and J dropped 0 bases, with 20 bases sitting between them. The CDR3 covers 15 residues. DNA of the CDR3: TGCAGCCTCGTGCGAGCCTGCAGACACTCCTACGAGCAGTACGTC. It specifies CSLVRACRHSYEQYV.

The chain's CDR3 is CASSEGVNRLLNTEAFF. For the CDR3, the DNA is TGTGCCAGCAGTGAGGGGGTAAACAGGTTACTCAACACTGAAGCTTTCTTT. The chain combines TRBV6-1 with TRBJ1-1; a weak D match, TRBD1 (5 bases). Germline CDR1 reads MNHNS; CDR2 reads SASEGT. Trimming cost V 3 bases and J 2 bases, with 19 bases left between them. This CDR3 contains 17 residues.

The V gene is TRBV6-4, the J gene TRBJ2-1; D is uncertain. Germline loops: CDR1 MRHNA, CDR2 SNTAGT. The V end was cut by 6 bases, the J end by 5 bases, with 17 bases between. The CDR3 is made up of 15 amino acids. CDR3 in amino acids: CASRAYPTLHNEQFF. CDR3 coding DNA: TGTGCCAGCAGGGCGTACCCTACACTCCACAATGAGCAGTTCTTC.

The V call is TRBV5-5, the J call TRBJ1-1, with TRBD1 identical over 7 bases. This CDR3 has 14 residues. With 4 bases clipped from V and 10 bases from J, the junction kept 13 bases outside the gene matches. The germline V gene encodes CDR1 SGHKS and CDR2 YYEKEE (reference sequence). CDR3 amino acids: CASSPQDRVGSAFF. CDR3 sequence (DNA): TGTGCCAGCAGCCCGCAAGACAGGGTTGGGTCAGCTTTCTTT.

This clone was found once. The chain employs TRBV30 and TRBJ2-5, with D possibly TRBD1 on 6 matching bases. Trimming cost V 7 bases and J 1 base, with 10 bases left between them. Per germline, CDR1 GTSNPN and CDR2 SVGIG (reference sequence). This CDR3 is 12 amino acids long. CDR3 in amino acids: CASGHPQETQYF. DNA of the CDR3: TGTGCCTCGGGACACCCCCAAGAGACCCAGTACTTC.

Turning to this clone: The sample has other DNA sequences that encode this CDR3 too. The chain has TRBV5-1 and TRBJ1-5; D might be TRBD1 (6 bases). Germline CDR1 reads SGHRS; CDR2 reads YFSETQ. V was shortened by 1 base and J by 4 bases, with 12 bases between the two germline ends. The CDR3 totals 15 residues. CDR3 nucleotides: TGCGCCAGCAGCTTGACTGGGGGCGCGAATCAGCCCCAGCATTTT. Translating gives CASSLTGGANQPQHF.

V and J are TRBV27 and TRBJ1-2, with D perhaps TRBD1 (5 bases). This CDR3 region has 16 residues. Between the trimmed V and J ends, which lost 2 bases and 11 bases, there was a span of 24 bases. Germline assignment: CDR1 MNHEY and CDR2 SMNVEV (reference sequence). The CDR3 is CASSLKGPPTVMGYTF. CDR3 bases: TGTGCCAGCAGTTTAAAGGGCCCCCCGACAGTTATGGGGTACACCTTC.

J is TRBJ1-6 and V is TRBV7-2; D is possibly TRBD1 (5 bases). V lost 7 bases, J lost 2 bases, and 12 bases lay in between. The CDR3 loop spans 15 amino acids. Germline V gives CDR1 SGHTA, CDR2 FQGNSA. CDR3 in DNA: TGTGCCAGCACCTCCAAGGACACCTATAATTCACCCCTCCACTTT. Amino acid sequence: CASTSKDTYNSPLHF.

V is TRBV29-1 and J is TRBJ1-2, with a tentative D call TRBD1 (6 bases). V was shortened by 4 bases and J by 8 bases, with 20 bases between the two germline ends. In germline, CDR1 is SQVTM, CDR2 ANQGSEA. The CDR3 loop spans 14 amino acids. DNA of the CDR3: TGCAGCGTTGGCCCAGCACAGGGACTCAGAGGCTACACCTTC. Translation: CSVGPAQGLRGYTF. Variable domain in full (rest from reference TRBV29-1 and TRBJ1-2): SAVISQKPSRDICQRGTSLTIQCQVDSQVTMMFWYRQQPGQSLTLIATANQGSEATYESGFVIDKFPISRPNLTFSTLTVSNMSPEDSSIYLCSVGPAQGLRGYTFGSGTRLTVV.

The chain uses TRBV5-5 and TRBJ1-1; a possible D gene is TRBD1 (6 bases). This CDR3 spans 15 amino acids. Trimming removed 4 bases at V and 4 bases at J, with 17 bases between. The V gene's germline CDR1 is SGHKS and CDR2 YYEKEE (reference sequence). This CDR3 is CASSPPGGAGTEAFF. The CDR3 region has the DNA TGTGCCAGCAGCCCACCCGGGGGCGCGGGCACTGAAGCTTTCTTT. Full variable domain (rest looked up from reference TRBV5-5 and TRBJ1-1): DAGVTQSPTHLIKTRGQQVTLRCSPISGHKSVSWYQQVLGQGPQFIFQYYEKEERGRGNFPDRFSARQFPNYSSELNVNALLLGDSALYLCASSPPGGAGTEAFFGQGTRLTVV.

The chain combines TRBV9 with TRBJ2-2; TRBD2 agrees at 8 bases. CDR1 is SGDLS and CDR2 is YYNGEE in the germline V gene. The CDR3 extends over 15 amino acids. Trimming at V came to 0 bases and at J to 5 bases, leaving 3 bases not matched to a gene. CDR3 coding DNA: TGTGCCAGCAGCGTAGCGGGGGGGCGAACCGGGGAGCTGTTTTTT. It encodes CASSVAGGRTGELFF.

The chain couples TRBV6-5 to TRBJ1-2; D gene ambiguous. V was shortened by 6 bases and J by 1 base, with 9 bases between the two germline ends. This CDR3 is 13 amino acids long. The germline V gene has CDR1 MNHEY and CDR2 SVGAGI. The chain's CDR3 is CASRSGVNYGYTF. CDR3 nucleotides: TGTGCCAGCAGGTCCGGGGTTAACTATGGCTACACCTTC.

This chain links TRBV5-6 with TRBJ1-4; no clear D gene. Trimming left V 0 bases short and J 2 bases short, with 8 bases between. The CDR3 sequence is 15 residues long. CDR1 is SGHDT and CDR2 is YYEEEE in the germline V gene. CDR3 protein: CASSLVPVTNEKLFF. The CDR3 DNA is TGTGCCAGCAGCTTGGTCCCCGTGACTAATGAAAAACTGTTTTTT.

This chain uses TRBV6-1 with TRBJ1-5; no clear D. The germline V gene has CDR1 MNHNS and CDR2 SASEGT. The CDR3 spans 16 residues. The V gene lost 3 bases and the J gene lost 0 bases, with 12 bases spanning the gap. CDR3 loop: CASSDSRTYSNQPQHF. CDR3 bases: TGTGCCAGCAGTGATTCCCGGACTTATAGCAATCAGCCCCAGCATTTT.

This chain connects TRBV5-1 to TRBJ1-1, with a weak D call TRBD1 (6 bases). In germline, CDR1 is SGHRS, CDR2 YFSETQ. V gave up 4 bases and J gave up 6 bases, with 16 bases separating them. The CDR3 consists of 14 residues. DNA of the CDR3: TGCGCCAGCAGCCCCCGGACAGACGACCCTGAAGCTTTCTTT. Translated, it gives CASSPRTDDPEAFF.

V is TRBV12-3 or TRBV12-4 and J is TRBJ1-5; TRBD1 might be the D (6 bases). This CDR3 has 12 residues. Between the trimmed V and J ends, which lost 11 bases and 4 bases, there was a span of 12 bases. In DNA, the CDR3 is TGTGCCGCCGGGGACAAGAATCAGCCCCAGCATTTT. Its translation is CAAGDKNQPQHF.

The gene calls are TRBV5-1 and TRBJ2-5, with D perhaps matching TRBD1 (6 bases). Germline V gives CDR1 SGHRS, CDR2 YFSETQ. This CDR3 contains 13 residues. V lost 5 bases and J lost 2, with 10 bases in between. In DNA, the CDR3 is TGCGCCAGCAGAAGGGGGTTACAAGAGACCCAGTACTTC. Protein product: CASRRGLQETQYF.

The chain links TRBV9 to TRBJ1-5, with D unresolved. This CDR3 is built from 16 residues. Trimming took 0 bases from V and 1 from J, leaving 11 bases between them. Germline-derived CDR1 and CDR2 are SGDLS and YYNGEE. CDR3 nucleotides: TGTGCCAGCAGCGTAGACGGAAGAAACAGCAATCAGCCCCAGCATTTT. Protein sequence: CASSVDGRNSNQPQHF.

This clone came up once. The CDR3 DNA reads as TGCGCCAGCAGCCAAGACAGTAAGGAGGGGCCAGTAGATACGCAGTATTTT. Residues: CASSQDSKEGPVDTQYF. The chain is built from TRBV4-1 and TRBJ2-3; weak D call: TRBD2 (6 bases). V gave up 0 bases and J gave up 5 bases, with 18 bases separating them. Germline CDR1 and CDR2: MGHRA and YSYEKL. The CDR3 totals 17 residues.

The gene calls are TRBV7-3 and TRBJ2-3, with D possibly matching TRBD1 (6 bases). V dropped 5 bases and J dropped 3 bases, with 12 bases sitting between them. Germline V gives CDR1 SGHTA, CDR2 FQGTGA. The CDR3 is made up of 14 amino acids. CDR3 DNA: TGTGCCAGCAGCCCCAGGGGTAGAACAGATACGCAGTATTTT. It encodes CASSPRGRTDTQYF.

Written as DNA, the CDR3 is TGTGCCAGCAGTGAGCTAGTTTATGAGCAGTTCTTC. Its protein is CASSELVYEQFF. This chain links TRBV6-1 with TRBJ2-1; D is undetermined. The germline gives CDR1 MNHNS, CDR2 SASEGT. The V end was cut by 3 bases, the J end by 8 bases, with 8 bases between. There are 12 residues in the CDR3.